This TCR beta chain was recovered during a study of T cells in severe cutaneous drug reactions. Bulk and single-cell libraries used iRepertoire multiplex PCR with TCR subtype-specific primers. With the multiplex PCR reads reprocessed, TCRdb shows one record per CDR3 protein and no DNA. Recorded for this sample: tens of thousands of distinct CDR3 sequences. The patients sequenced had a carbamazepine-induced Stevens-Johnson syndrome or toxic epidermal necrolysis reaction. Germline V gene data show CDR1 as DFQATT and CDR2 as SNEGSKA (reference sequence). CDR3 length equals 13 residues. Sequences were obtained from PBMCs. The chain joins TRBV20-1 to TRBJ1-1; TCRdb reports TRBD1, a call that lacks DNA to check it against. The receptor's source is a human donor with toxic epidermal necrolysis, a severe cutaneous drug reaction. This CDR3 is CSVRGRGQGEAFF.